One sample yielded the 22 T cell receptor beta chains listed below, sequenced in a study of T cells in Graves' hyperthyroidism and ophthalmopathy. There were TCR beta CDR3 regions amplified from RNA transcripts. A set of HTBI primers served as the primers for a first-round RT-PCR of the TCR CDR3. TCRdb used MiXCR to reprocess the multiplex PCR reads, holding one entry per CDR3 protein. Among 730,000 or so distinct CDR3 sequences listed, over 15% were seen once. The sample taken for sequencing was blood. The receptors were sampled from a woman aged 45-59 years with Graves' hyperthyroidism that later progressed to Graves' ophthalmopathy.

The J gene is TRBJ1-2, the V gene TRBV19; perhaps TRBD1 as D (5 bases). V lost 5 bases and J 4 bases, leaving 14 bases between the germline ends. Germline-derived CDR1 and CDR2 are LNHDA and SQIVND (reference sequence). This CDR3 is 14 amino acids long. Here the CDR3 DNA reads TGTGCCAGTAGTGATCGGACACACGTCTATGGCTACACCTTC. Its translation is CASSDRTHVYGYTF.

V usage is TRBV6-2 or TRBV6-3 and J usage is TRBJ1-5; the D is unclear. V was clipped by 5 bases and J by 4 bases, with 9 bases between them. From germline, CDR1 is MNHEY and CDR2 SVGEGT. There are 13 residues in the CDR3. The CDR3 DNA reads as TGTGCCAGCAGTCAACTCAGAAATCAGCCCCAGCATTTT. Amino acid sequence: CASSQLRNQPQHF.

This clonotype was observed a handful of times. The rearrangement links TRBV5-1 to TRBJ2-5; 8 positions agree with TRBD1. CDR1 is SGHRS and CDR2 is YFSETQ in the germline V gene. V shed 3 bases and J 1 base; nucleotides not matched to a gene: 11. This CDR3 comprises 17 residues. CDR3 bases: TGCGCCAGCAGCTCCAGGCACGGGACAGGCTCCCAAGAGACCCAGTACTTC. Amino acids: CASSSRHGTGSQETQYF.

This clonotype was observed many times. The rearrangement joins TRBV12-3 or TRBV12-4 to TRBJ1-5, with a possible D match to TRBD1 (5 bases). The CDR3 runs to 15 residues. Trimming took off 7 bases at V and 5 bases at J, with 18 bases between the two ends. The CDR3 bases are TGTGCCAGCACCGAGGCGGGCAGGGTTGATCAGCCCCAGCATTTT. It is translated as CASTEAGRVDQPQHF.

The chain employs TRBV7-2 and TRBJ2-6; D is unresolved. Trimming pared 4 bases from V and 0 bases from J, leaving 16 bases between. Germline V lookup: CDR1 SGHTA, CDR2 FQGNSA. CDR3 size: 18 residues. CDR3: CASSSIRLRSSGANVLTF. CDR3 sequence (DNA): TGTGCCAGCAGCTCGATCCGTCTACGTAGCTCTGGGGCCAACGTCCTGACTTTC.

This clonotype came up many times. The V gene is TRBV7-2, the J gene TRBJ2-2; D gene unclear. V lost 5 bases to trimming and J lost 3 bases, with 10 bases between them. CDR3 length: 14 amino acids. The germline gives CDR1 SGHTA, CDR2 FQGNSA. CDR3 sequence (DNA): TGTGCCAGCAGCCACTACACCGACACCGGGGAGCTGTTTTTT. This codes for CASSHYTDTGELFF.

The chain joins TRBV14 to TRBJ2-1; a weak D match, TRBD1 (5 bases). The CDR3 sequence is 17 residues long. Germline V gives CDR1 SGHDN, CDR2 FVKESK. Trimming left V 0 bases short and J 5 bases short, with 17 bases between. DNA for the CDR3: TGTGCCAGCAGCCAAGAGATCGTGGGGATAGGGGACAATGAGCAGTTCTTC. Protein: CASSQEIVGIGDNEQFF. Full variable domain (rest looked up from reference TRBV14 and TRBJ2-1): EAGVTQFPSHSVIEKGQTVTLRCDPISGHDNLYWYRRVMGKEIKFLLHFVKESKQDESGMPNNRFLAERTGGTYSTLKVQPAELEDSGVYFCASSQEIVGIGDNEQFFGPGTRLTVL.

This chain joins TRBV3-1 and TRBJ2-1; 8 nucleotides match TRBD2. The V segment lost 1 base and the J segment 0 bases; nucleotides outside the gene matches: 14. The CDR3 contains 20 residues. Germline V lookup: CDR1 LGHDT, CDR2 YNNKEL (reference sequence). This chain's CDR3 is CASSQVRGDLSSSSYNEQFF. The CDR3 nucleotides are TGTGCCAGCAGCCAAGTGCGGGGGGACTTATCTTCGAGCTCCTACAATGAGCAGTTCTTC.

This chain uses TRBV5-1 with TRBJ2-7; TRBD1 or TRBD2 may be the D gene (5 bases each). With 2 bases removed from V and 1 base from J, the gap between germline ends came to 13 bases. The length of the CDR3 is 15 residues. Germline CDR1 and CDR2: SGHRS and YFSETQ. The CDR3 DNA follows: TGCGCCAGCAGCTTTGGTGGGGGAGAATCCTACGAGCAGTACTTC. This sequence encodes CASSFGGGESYEQYF.

This clonotype was seen a handful of times. The chain is built from TRBV6-1 and TRBJ1-1, with D uncertain. V was pared by 7 bases and J by 4 bases, with 13 bases between. From germline, CDR1 is MNHNS and CDR2 SASEGT. The CDR3 covers 13 residues. CDR3 nucleotide sequence: TGTGCCAGCAAAGCGGGCGGGTTCACTGAAGCTTTCTTT. This gives the protein CASKAGGFTEAFF.

The table lists this clonotype with a few counts. CDR3 coding DNA: TGTGCCAGCAGCTCGGACGGAAACACCGGGGAGCTGTTTTTT. Amino acid sequence: CASSSDGNTGELFF. This rearrangement joins TRBV7-9 to TRBJ2-2; D gene unclear. V was pared by 4 bases and J by 2 bases, with 8 bases between. Looked up from germline, CDR1 is SEHNR and CDR2 is FQNEAQ (reference sequence). The CDR3 spans 14 residues.

This clonotype was detected many times. The CDR3 DNA follows: TGTGCCAGCATTAGCGAAGTCCTCCGGGACAGTCCCTACGAGCAGTACTTC. Encoded protein: CASISEVLRDSPYEQYF. The chain is built from TRBV2 and TRBJ2-7; 7 bases are shared with TRBD1. The length of the CDR3 is 17 residues. The trim removed 7 bases at V and 2 bases at J, leaving 17 bases unmatched. Germline V gives CDR1 SNHLY, CDR2 FYNNEI.

V gene TRBV2 combines with J gene TRBJ2-2, with D possibly TRBD1 on 5 matching bases. Per the germline V gene, CDR1 is SNHLY and CDR2 is FYNNEI. The CDR3 has 14 amino acids. Trimming pared 4 bases from V and 4 bases from J, leaving 10 bases between. Written as DNA, the CDR3 is TGTGCCAGCAGTGGTAGACAGTCCACCGGGGAGCTGTTTTTT. Translation gives CASSGRQSTGELFF.

The chain recombines TRBV10-3 with TRBJ1-1, with a possible D match to TRBD1 (5 bases). CDR3 size: 12 residues. From germline, CDR1 is ENHRY and CDR2 SYGVKD. Trimming stripped 6 bases from V and 7 bases from J, with 12 bases between. CDR3 protein: CAIRGLGDEAFF. CDR3 coding DNA: TGTGCCATCAGGGGCTTAGGGGATGAAGCTTTCTTT.

This clonotype was found many times. The chain links TRBV12-3 or TRBV12-4 to TRBJ1-1, with 10 bases lining up with TRBD1. V gave up 6 bases and J gave up 5 bases; unmatched junction bases: 6. CDR3 size: 14 residues. CDR3: CASSSWTGGTEAFF. As DNA, the CDR3 is TGTGCCAGCAGCTCCTGGACAGGGGGAACTGAAGCTTTCTTT.

The V and J genes are TRBV5-1 and TRBJ2-2, with 8 bases matching TRBD2. V lost 1 base to trimming and J lost 2 bases; unmatched junction nucleotides: 7. Germline CDR1 and CDR2: SGHRS and YFSETQ. The CDR3 spans 17 residues. CDR3 amino acids: CASSLRSGGRNTGELFF. The CDR3 region has the DNA TGCGCCAGCAGCTTGAGAAGCGGGGGACGCAACACCGGGGAGCTGTTTTTT.

This chain links TRBV18 with TRBJ1-2, with 7 bases that match TRBD1. V was clipped by 1 base and J by 0 bases; unmatched bases: 2. The CDR3 extends over 15 amino acids. Germline V gives CDR1 KGHSH, CDR2 LQKENI. CDR3 DNA: TGTGCCAGCTCACCACAGGGGGCGCCTAACTATGGCTACACCTTC. Translation: CASSPQGAPNYGYTF.

The table lists this clonotype with a few counts. This sequence joins TRBV7-9 and TRBJ1-1; a possible D gene is TRBD1 (5 bases). This CDR3 is 15 amino acids long. Per the germline V gene, CDR1 is SEHNR and CDR2 is FQNEAQ (reference sequence). Trimming took 0 bases from V and 4 from J, leaving 12 bases between them. The CDR3 DNA follows: TGTGCCAGCAGCTTAGCTGGGGGAGGGCCCACTGAAGCTTTCTTT. This codes for CASSLAGGGPTEAFF.

In this sample, this clonotype turned up many times. The rearrangement joins TRBV12-3 or TRBV12-4 to TRBJ2-7, with no clear D. The CDR3 extends over 13 amino acids. V lost 3 bases, J lost 9 bases, and 15 bases lay in between. Written as DNA, the CDR3 is TGTGCCAGCAGTTTTGAGTTGCTGGGCGGGCAGTACTTC. It codes for CASSFELLGGQYF.

This clonotype occurred a few times. The chain links TRBV14 to TRBJ2-5; D might be TRBD2 (5 bases). Germline V gene sequence: CDR1 SGHDN, CDR2 FVKESK. There are 19 residues in the CDR3. Trimming stripped 0 bases from V and 1 base from J, with 21 bases between. CDR3 bases: TGTGCCAGCAGCCAAGATGGGTCGGGAATTCAATGGACCCAAGAGACCCAGTACTTC. It encodes CASSQDGSGIQWTQETQYF.

This clonotype was counted many times. This CDR3 reads CASSDLGGATDTQYF. The CDR3 bases are TGTGCCAGCAGCGACCTAGGGGGCGCGACAGATACGCAGTATTTT. The gene calls are TRBV7-8 and TRBJ2-3, with 7 bases lining up with TRBD1. Unmatched junction bases numbered 8, after V lost 5 bases and J lost 3 bases. The CDR3 spans 15 residues. Germline loops: CDR1 SGHVS, CDR2 FQNEAQ.

This clonotype was seen just once. Since a much larger clone is just one base distant, this may be a read error. The chain uses TRBV9 and TRBJ2-1; no clear D gene. Looked up from germline, CDR1 is SGDLS and CDR2 is YYNGEE. The CDR3 loop spans 12 amino acids. The CDR3: CASSGDPNEQIF. The DNA of the CDR3 is TGTGCCAGCAGCGGGGATCCAAATGAGCAGATCTTC.